These 9 T cell receptor beta chains came from one sample sequenced in a study of identical twins. TCRdb re-derived calls from the 5' RACE reads in MiXCR, one entry per CDR3 protein. The repertoire holds approximately 670,000 distinct CDR3 sequences, with around 6% as singletons. The sequenced sample consisted of naive T cells sorted from blood. The receptor source for this set is a young man in good health.

The V gene is TRBV5-1, the J gene TRBJ2-2; D remains unclear. The length of the CDR3 is 12 residues. The V and J ends lost 7 bases and 3 bases respectively, with 7 bases between them. CDR1 and CDR2 (germline): SGHRS, YFSETQ. The chain's CDR3 is CASAGYTGELFF. CDR3 coding DNA: TGCGCCAGCGCCGGATACACCGGGGAGCTGTTTTTT.

This clonotype has only a few counts. This rearrangement joins TRBV5-1 to TRBJ2-1; 8 bases are a match to TRBD1. The CDR3 totals 14 residues. V shed 2 bases and J 10 bases; nucleotides not matched to a gene: 8. Germline CDR1 reads SGHRS; CDR2 reads YFSETQ. CDR3 protein: CASSFTSRDREQFF. CDR3 in DNA: TGCGCCAGCAGCTTCACTAGCCGGGACAGGGAGCAGTTCTTC.

Ten or more counts support this clonotype. V and J are TRBV20-1 and TRBJ1-1; D gene uncertain. The CDR3 runs to 11 residues. Trimming shortened V by 7 bases and J by 1 base, and 7 bases separated the two germline ends. Germline-derived CDR1 and CDR2 are DFQATT and SNEGSKA (reference sequence). The CDR3 loop is CSVCWNTEAFF. The CDR3 DNA follows: TGCAGTGTTTGTTGGAACACTGAAGCTTTCTTT.

This clonotype was seen at least ten times. The chain carries TRBV4-3 and TRBJ2-1, with no clear D. CDR1 is LGHNA and CDR2 is YSLEER in the germline V gene. V lost 1 base to trimming and J lost 5 bases, with 9 bases between them. CDR3 size: 14 residues. For the CDR3, the DNA is TGCGCCAGCAGCCAAGTGGTACCCCACAATGAGCAGTTCTTC. Encoded protein: CASSQVVPHNEQFF.

The V and J genes are TRBV18 and TRBJ2-3, with TRBD1 as a possible D gene (6 bases). The CDR3 sequence is 16 residues long. Germline loops: CDR1 KGHSH, CDR2 LQKENI. Trimming cost V 0 bases and J 1 base, with 11 bases left between them. The DNA of the CDR3 is TGTGCCAGCTCACCACCCCAGGGGCGACGCACAGATACGCAGTATTTT. Translation gives CASSPPQGRRTDTQYF.

The sample holds many counts of this clonotype. The CDR3 DNA sequence: TGTGCCAGCAGCCGAGCGGGAGTCTGGGATGAGCAGTTCTTC. It yields the protein CASSRAGVWDEQFF. The V call is TRBV7-9, the J call TRBJ2-1, with 8 bases identical to TRBD2. The germline V gene has CDR1 SEHNR and CDR2 FQNEAQ (reference sequence). V trimming: 5 bases; J trimming: 8 bases; junction bases outside the gene matches: 8. This CDR3 comprises 14 residues.

This clonotype was found a few times. The chain has TRBV19 and TRBJ2-1; perhaps D is TRBD1 or TRBD2 (5 bases each). Germline values: CDR1 LNHDA, CDR2 SQIVND (reference sequence). The V gene lost 4 bases and the J gene lost 2 bases, with 9 bases spanning the gap. The CDR3 contains 14 residues. The CDR3 sequence: CASSKRDPYNEQFF. DNA for the CDR3: TGTGCCAGTAGTAAGAGGGACCCCTACAATGAGCAGTTCTTC.

This clonotype was recorded many times. This rearrangement joins TRBV4-1 to TRBJ1-4; no clear D. Germline V lookup: CDR1 MGHRA, CDR2 YSYEKL. Trimming took off 1 base at V and 0 bases at J, with 9 bases between the two ends. The CDR3 has 16 residues. CDR3 in amino acids: CASSQGSTATNEKLFF. In nucleotides, the CDR3 is TGCGCCAGCAGCCAAGGATCTACAGCAACTAATGAAAAACTGTTTTTT.

This chain connects TRBV7-9 to TRBJ2-1, with 8 bases lining up with TRBD2. The CDR3 extends over 14 amino acids. Unmatched junction bases numbered 10, after V lost 8 bases and J lost 7 bases. Germline lookup yields CDR1 SEHNR and CDR2 FQNEAQ (reference sequence). CDR3 nucleotides: TGTGCCAGCTCCGCGAGCGGGACTAGTAATGAGCAGTTCTTC. It specifies CASSASGTSNEQFF.